This T cell receptor beta chain stems from a study of tumor-infiltrating lymphocytes in primary liver carcinoma. Comment on this clonotype: The junction does not match germline at one end; this may be a read error.

A primer in the constant region served to generate TCR beta cDNA from roughly 450 ng of total RNA. It was through three nested multiplex PCR rounds of slightly modified ARM-PCR that TCR beta libraries arose. TCRdb independently ran MiXCR on the multiplex PCR reads; one entry per CDR3 protein. This table holds tens of thousands of distinct CDR3 sequences, about 71% found once. Extraction of RNA together with DNA used roughly 18-32 mg of unsorted bulk tissue. The specimen sequenced was liver tumor tissue from sampling region 4. The sample's subset: tumor region T4, right-lateral pole. This sequence was found in a man aged 35 to 55 with primary liver carcinoma and hepatitis B virus infection.

Here the CDR3 reads CASSDPQLAGADTQYF. In DNA, the CDR3 is TGTGCCAGCAGTGACCCTCAACTAGCGGGCGCAGATACACAGTATTTT. The V and J genes are TRBV6-1 and TRBJ2-3; TRBD2 matches at 9 bases. Germline loops: CDR1 MNHNS, CDR2 SASEGT. The CDR3 length is 16 residues.